This T cell receptor (beta chain) derives from a study of control samples from healthy donors and cancer patients. The CDR3 loop spans 15 amino acids. CDR1 and CDR2 from the germline V gene are SNHLY and FYNNEI. Trimming cost V 6 bases and J 1 base, with 12 bases left between them. Some clones are missing from TCRdb's copy, which holds only in-frame ones; the method was immunoSEQ multiplex PCR. The sample lists 200,000 to 250,000 clones, around 94% occurring once. J is TRBJ2-2 and V is TRBV2; tentatively, D is TRBD1 or TRBD2 (5 bases each). Sequencing was done on a sample of blood. This receptor was obtained from a middle-aged man in good health. CDR3 in DNA: TGTGCCAGCAGGAAGGGACGGGGGAACACCGGGGAGCTGTTTTTT. This encodes CASRKGRGNTGELFF.